These 29 T cell receptor beta chains were all obtained from the same sample, sequenced in a study of cytomegalovirus exposure and HLA in healthy donors. The PCR was carried out with 60 Vbeta primers and 13 Jbeta primers. The assay was immunoSEQ multiplex PCR, and TCRdb's table has in-frame clones only and misses some. The sample lists about 200,000 clones; roughly 80% were seen once. The sequenced material came from PBMCs. The receptors shown here come from a woman aged 25 to 45 in good health and CMV-seronegative.

The J gene is TRBJ1-4, the V gene TRBV7-9, with D perhaps matching TRBD1 (6 bases). The germline V gene encodes CDR1 SEHNR and CDR2 FQNEAQ (reference sequence). CDR3 length equals 17 residues. Trimming cost V 8 bases and J 0 bases, with 19 bases left between them. The CDR3 loop reads CASLGHLIGATNEKLFF. The CDR3 nucleotides are TGTGCCAGCTTGGGACATTTAATTGGGGCAACTAATGAAAAACTGTTTTTT. The complete variable domain, with remaining parts taken from reference TRBV7-9 and TRBJ1-4, reads DTGVSQNPRHKITKRGQNVTFRCDPISEHNRLYWYRQTLGQGPEFLTYFQNEAQLEKSRLLSDRFSAERPKGSFSTLEIQRTEQGDSAMYLCASLGHLIGATNEKLFFGSGTQLSVL.

The rearrangement uses TRBV28 and TRBJ2-1; TRBD2 agrees at 13 bases. J lost 8 bases, V lost 3 bases, and 4 bases had no gene match. Germline V gives CDR1 MDHEN, CDR2 SYDVKM. The length of the CDR3 is 15 residues. The CDR3 region has the DNA TGTGCCAGCAGTTTCCCCGGACTAGCGGGGGATGAGCAGTTCTTC. As protein: CASSFPGLAGDEQFF.

About this clone itself: An end of the junction differs from the germline gene, which may be a read error. In DNA form, the CDR3 reads TGTTCCAGCAGCCAGAGGACAGACGAGCAGTACTTC. As protein: CSSSQRTDEQYF. The chain joins TRBV7-9 to TRBJ2-7, with a weak D call TRBD1 (6 bases). The length of the CDR3 is 12 residues. Per the germline V gene, CDR1 is SEHNR and CDR2 is FQNEAQ (reference sequence).

The genes are TRBV7-9 and TRBJ2-5, with 7 bases fitting TRBD2. The closer fit of TRBJ2-7 to the DNA end suggests the J call may be wrong. The length of the CDR3 is 16 residues. Germline CDR1 reads SEHNR; CDR2 reads FQNEAQ (reference sequence). This CDR3 reads CATQSRAGRVSYEQYF. As DNA, the CDR3 is TGTGCCACCCAGTCCCGAGCGGGGAGGGTATCCTACGAGCAGTACTTC.

The chain joins TRBV7-2 to TRBJ2-1; TRBD2 matches at 7 bases. The CDR3 sequence is 15 residues long. Germline V gene data show CDR1 as SGHTA and CDR2 as FQGNSA. After removal of 3 bases from V and 6 bases from J, the junction contained 8 bases not matched to a gene. CDR3: CASSFVGGSSNEQFF. As DNA, the CDR3 is TGTGCCAGCAGCTTCGTGGGCGGGAGTAGCAATGAGCAGTTCTTC.

The rearrangement uses TRBV30 and TRBJ2-6; a weak D match, TRBD1 (6 bases). The germline CDR1 and CDR2 sequences are GTSNPN and SVGIG (reference sequence). The CDR3 has 14 amino acids. Trimming left V 4 bases short and J 1 base short, with 8 bases between. The CDR3 nucleotides are TGTGCCTGGAAGAGGGGGTCTGGGGCCAACGTCCTGACTTTC. Amino acids: CAWKRGSGANVLTF. Looking up the rest from reference TRBV30 and TRBJ2-6 gives the full variable domain: SQTIHQWPATLVQPVGSPLSLECTVEGTSNPNLYWYRQAAGRGLQLLFYSVGIGQISSEVPQNLSASRPQDRQFILSSKKLLLSDSGFYLCAWKRGSGANVLTFGAGSRLTVL.

Only a few counts were recorded for this clone. The chain uses TRBV5-4 and TRBJ1-4, with 10 nucleotides matching TRBD1. This CDR3 is 19 amino acids long. With V trimmed by 3 bases and J by 7 bases, 18 bases remained unmatched. Germline values: CDR1 SGHNT, CDR2 YYREEE (reference sequence). The CDR3: CASSSAPIGQGVRSEKLFF. For the CDR3, the DNA is TGTGCCAGCAGCTCGGCCCCTATAGGACAGGGGGTTCGGAGTGAAAAACTGTTTTTT.

The J gene is TRBJ2-1, the V gene TRBV18; 10 bases match TRBD2. The CDR3 is made up of 17 amino acids. Trimming removed 1 base from V and 0 bases from J; junction bases left unmatched: 3. Germline CDR1 is KGHSH and CDR2 is LQKENI. The CDR3 spells CASSPRPSGSSYNEQFF. CDR3 in DNA: TGTGCCAGCTCACCACGTCCTAGCGGGAGCTCCTACAATGAGCAGTTCTTC.

The gene calls are TRBV27 and TRBJ2-7; TRBD2 is a possible D gene (6 bases). The germline V and J ends were trimmed by 2 bases and 2 bases, with 10 bases remaining between them. The germline V gene has CDR1 MNHEY and CDR2 SMNVEV (reference sequence). There are 14 residues in the CDR3. The CDR3 DNA is TGTGCCAGCAGTTTAGGGCCTAGCGCCTACGAGCAGTACTTC. Residues: CASSLGPSAYEQYF.

The chain uses TRBV11-2 and TRBJ2-7, with 7 bases aligning to TRBD1. After removal of 5 bases from V and 5 bases from J, the junction contained 9 bases not matched to a gene. Germline V CDR1 and CDR2: SGHAT, FQNNGV. The CDR3 is 14 amino acids. The CDR3 reads CASSQSGGAHEQYF. The CDR3 DNA is TGTGCCAGCAGCCAATCAGGGGGAGCACACGAGCAGTACTTC. Complete variable domain (other parts from reference TRBV11-2 and TRBJ2-7): EAGVAQSPRYKIIEKRQSVAFWCNPISGHATLYWYQQILGQGPKLLIQFQNNGVVDDSQLPKDRFSAERLKGVDSTLKIQPAKLEDSAVYLCASSQSGGAHEQYFGPGTRLTVT.

As regards this clone: Distinct nucleotide sequences in the sample also encode this CDR3. The V call is TRBV4-1, the J call TRBJ1-5; D gene ambiguous. V was clipped by 1 base and J by 5 bases, with 6 bases between them. This CDR3 region has 13 residues. The germline CDR1 and CDR2 sequences are MGHRA and YSYEKL. CDR3 bases: TGCGCCAGCAGCCAAGCAGGTTATCAGCCCCAGCATTTT. It is translated as CASSQAGYQPQHF.

In its sample, this clone was seen once. The J gene is TRBJ2-7, the V gene TRBV27, with D hard to call. With 6 bases removed from V and 1 base from J, the gap between germline ends came to 7 bases. CDR1 is MNHEY, CDR2 SMNVEV, per germline (reference sequence). The CDR3 totals 12 residues. CDR3 coding DNA: TGTGCCAGCAGGAGAGATTCCTACGAGCAGTACTTC. Its protein is CASRRDSYEQYF.

The gene calls are TRBV4-1 and TRBJ2-1; D is uncertain. The germline V gene has CDR1 MGHRA and CDR2 YSYEKL. The CDR3 spans 16 residues. The V gene lost 3 bases and the J gene lost 4 bases, with 16 bases spanning the gap. This CDR3 is CASSHKPHPTYNEQFF. CDR3 DNA: TGCGCCAGCAGCCATAAACCCCACCCCACATACAATGAGCAGTTCTTC.

This chain joins TRBV29-1 and TRBJ2-1, with a possible D match to TRBD1 (7 bases). Germline CDR1 is SQVTM and CDR2 is ANQGSEA. This CDR3 contains 18 residues. The V end was cut by 4 bases, the J end by 4 bases, with 26 bases between. Here the CDR3 reads CSVGRGTVYPIRYNEQFF. CDR3 DNA: TGCAGCGTTGGGAGGGGGACAGTGTATCCCATAAGATACAATGAGCAGTTCTTC.

This chain joins TRBV19 and TRBJ2-7, with 8 bases aligning to TRBD2. The trim removed 4 bases at V and 1 base at J, leaving 9 bases unmatched. The CDR3 is 16 amino acids. Per germline, CDR1 LNHDA and CDR2 SQIVND (reference sequence). The CDR3 DNA sequence: TGTGCCAGTAGTACCAGCGGGAGTAAGAGGTCCTACGAGCAGTACTTC. Translated: CASSTSGSKRSYEQYF.

This clone was seen more than once but under ten times. The genes are TRBV6-5 and TRBJ2-7; D unresolved. The CDR3 consists of 13 residues. CDR1 and CDR2 from the germline V gene are MNHEY and SVGAGI. V lost 2 bases and J 5 bases, leaving 10 bases between the germline ends. CDR3 bases: TGTGCCAGCAGTTACCCAGGTACAGACGAGCAGTACTTC. This translates into CASSYPGTDEQYF.

This clone was recorded only once. The V and J genes are TRBV7-9 and TRBJ2-3, with a possible D match to TRBD1 (5 bases). V dropped 3 bases and J dropped 0 bases, with 7 bases sitting between them. This CDR3 has 14 residues. From germline, CDR1 is SEHNR and CDR2 FQNEAQ (reference sequence). CDR3 DNA sequence: TGTGCCAGCAGCTTGACAGATAGCACAGATACGCAGTATTTT. Translating gives CASSLTDSTDTQYF.

This chain joins TRBV19 and TRBJ2-2; TRBD1 aligns across 7 bases. The CDR3 length is 15 residues. CDR1 LNHDA and CDR2 SQIVND come from the germline V gene (reference sequence). V lost 10 bases to trimming and J lost 3 bases; unmatched junction nucleotides: 11. The CDR3 loop reads CATKNRGRDTGELFF. CDR3 in DNA: TGTGCCACTAAAAACAGGGGTAGGGACACCGGGGAGCTGTTTTTT.

In DNA, the CDR3 is TGCGCCAGCAGCTCCCGTCGTCACAACAGCAATTCTGAGCAGTTCTTC. It codes for CASSSRRHNSNSEQFF. The gene calls are TRBV5-1 and TRBJ2-1; D is unclear. V lost 3 bases to trimming and J lost 9 bases, with 22 bases between them. This CDR3 region has 16 residues. CDR1 SGHRS and CDR2 YFSETQ come from the germline V gene.

This clone was seen a single time. V gene TRBV9 combines with J gene TRBJ2-5; 7 nucleotides align to TRBD2. The CDR3 is made up of 16 amino acids. CDR1 is SGDLS and CDR2 is YYNGEE in the germline V gene. V dropped 4 bases and J dropped 5; count of bases not matched to a gene: 14. CDR3: CASSSSWGGVGETQYF. DNA for the CDR3: TGTGCCAGCAGCTCCTCGTGGGGGGGGGTAGGGGAGACCCAGTACTTC.

This clone was found a few times. The genes are TRBV5-5 and TRBJ2-6; D gene uncertain. Trimming removed 0 bases from V and 2 bases from J, with 15 bases in between. The CDR3 is made up of 18 amino acids. CDR1 and CDR2 from the germline V gene are SGHKS and YYEKEE (reference sequence). The CDR3 spells CASSLVVGRLAGANVLTF. CDR3 nucleotide sequence: TGTGCCAGCAGCTTGGTGGTCGGCAGGTTGGCTGGGGCCAACGTCCTGACTTTC.

The chain combines TRBV13 with TRBJ2-2; D perhaps matches TRBD1 (6 bases). Deletions cut 5 bases from V and 1 base from J, with 14 bases between. The CDR3 extends over 16 amino acids. CDR1 is PRHDT, CDR2 FYEKMQ, per germline (reference sequence). The CDR3 protein is CASSPPGHLNTGELFF. In nucleotides, the CDR3 is TGTGCCAGCAGCCCACCGGGACACCTGAACACCGGGGAGCTGTTTTTT.

The V gene is TRBV7-9, the J gene TRBJ1-1, with D possibly TRBD1 on 5 matching bases. The CDR3 totals 14 residues. CDR1 SEHNR and CDR2 FQNEAQ come from the germline V gene (reference sequence). V lost 1 base and J 6 bases, leaving 12 bases between the germline ends. Here the CDR3 reads CASSLEGPRAEAFF. CDR3 bases: TGTGCCAGCAGCTTAGAAGGGCCCAGGGCTGAAGCTTTCTTT.

CDR3 nucleotides: TGTGCCAGCAGCCGCGACAGGGGGGAGACCCAGTACTTC. Translation: CASSRDRGETQYF. The V call is TRBV11-2, the J call TRBJ2-5; TRBD1 matches at 9 bases. The germline V gene encodes CDR1 SGHAT and CDR2 FQNNGV. There are 13 residues in the CDR3. The trim removed 5 bases at V and 5 bases at J, leaving 3 bases unmatched.

The genes are TRBV5-1 and TRBJ2-7, with no clear D. The CDR3 runs to 15 residues. The V gene's germline CDR1 is SGHRS and CDR2 YFSETQ. Trimming left V 0 bases short and J 4 bases short, with 14 bases between. In nucleotides, the CDR3 is TGCGCCAGCAGCTTGGATTTAGGCCCGGAGTACGAGCAGTACTTC. Translating it yields CASSLDLGPEYEQYF.

The chain joins TRBV6-1 to TRBJ2-7; TRBD1 aligns across 10 bases. Germline V gene sequence: CDR1 MNHNS, CDR2 SASEGT. The CDR3 is 14 residues long. V was pared by 5 bases and J by 3 bases, with 4 bases of the junction left unmatched. The CDR3 loop reads CASSPRDRGYEQYF. CDR3 DNA sequence: TGTGCCAGCAGTCCCCGGGACAGGGGCTACGAGCAGTACTTC.

This chain links TRBV5-1 with TRBJ2-7, with 7 positions matching TRBD1. Per germline, CDR1 SGHRS and CDR2 YFSETQ. This CDR3 spans 15 amino acids. V shed 4 bases and J 2 bases; nucleotides not matched to a gene: 9. The CDR3 loop is CASSPFAGTAYEQYF. The CDR3 coding sequence is TGCGCCAGCAGCCCATTTGCTGGGACAGCCTACGAGCAGTACTTC.

The genes are TRBV10-3 and TRBJ2-7; TRBD2 matches 12 bases. V dropped 3 bases and J dropped 2; count of bases not matched to a gene: 5. This CDR3 region has 16 residues. Germline CDR1 is ENHRY and CDR2 is SYGVKD. The CDR3 protein is CAISDTSGGSPYEQYF. CDR3 bases: TGTGCCATCAGTGATACTAGCGGGGGGTCCCCCTACGAGCAGTACTTC.

This clone was counted a single time. The rearrangement links TRBV6-5 to TRBJ1-2; D is ambiguous. Germline CDR1 and CDR2: MNHEY and SVGAGI. The CDR3 spans 15 residues. V dropped 8 bases and J dropped 4 bases, with 20 bases sitting between them. CDR3: CASRLGGEWGYGYTF. The DNA for the CDR3 is TGTGCCAGCCGACTGGGCGGGGAATGGGGCTATGGCTACACCTTC.